This T cell receptor beta chain was documented in a study of cytomegalovirus exposure and HLA in healthy donors. Concerning this clone: Its antigen is still unknown.

Study findings and constraints: Later on, a genetic analysis was performed. It linked a missense variant in DCLRE1C with V- and J-gene trimming of TCR beta. An analysis was carried out at a later point. It showed that HLA-associated TCR beta chains were more clonally expanded than equally common non-associated chains. Analyses of presence/absence relied on an assumption of roughly uniform sequencing depth across donors.

The study ran its PCR with 60 Vbeta and 13 Jbeta primers. Here immunoSEQ multiplex PCR was the method, and the copy in TCRdb shows in-frame clones only, minus some. This table holds tens of thousands of clones, approximately 75% found once. Germline V gives CDR1 SGHNT, CDR2 YYREEE (reference sequence). The CDR3 is made up of 15 amino acids. Trimming removed 3 bases from V and 7 bases from J; junction bases left unmatched: 7. Donors were nominally healthy when sampled, though unrecorded immune exposures were likely. The TCR originated in a man aged 45 to 65 in good health and CMV-seropositive. The sequenced sample was PBMCs. V usage is TRBV5-4 and J usage is TRBJ1-2; 12 bases align to TRBD1. The CDR3 nucleotides read TGTGCCAGCAGCTGGACGGGACAGGGGGCAGGTGGCTACACCTTC. It specifies CASSWTGQGAGGYTF.